A selection of T cell receptor beta chains follows, all from one sample in a study of OX40 agonist ivuxolimab in advanced cancers. TCRdb's table, derived via immunoSEQ multiplex PCR, lists solely in-frame clones and lacks some. The top ten clones hold 11% of a sample with about 68,000 clones, roughly 80% of them seen once. This material consisted of CD4+ or CD8+ T cells sorted from blood, taken in a trial of the OX40 agonist ivuxolimab. Source of these receptors: an adult with an advanced solid tumor such as melanoma, head and neck, liver or kidney cancer. Both conserved end residues are trimmed from each CDR3.

j_gene | v_gene | CDR3aa
TRBJ2-1 | TRBV7-6 | ASSLVVMQRGEQF
TRBJ2-5 | TRBV6-1 | ASSAAGGLRETQY
TRBJ2-2 | TRBV5-1 | ASNGQTNTGELF
TRBJ2-3 | TRBV4-2 | ASSQDIAAGGTDTQY
TRBJ2-5 | TRBV7-8 | ASSLDVVETQY
TRBJ2-1 | TRBV7-7 | ASSLGGVGNEQF
TRBJ2-5 | TRBV7-2 | ASSFLSGGAGETQY
TRBJ2-3 | TRBV27 | ASSVGTSGFTDTQY
TRBJ2-7 | TRBV4-3 | ASSQDRTSGIRY
TRBJ2-1 | TRBV5-1 | ASSLGGPTYNEQF